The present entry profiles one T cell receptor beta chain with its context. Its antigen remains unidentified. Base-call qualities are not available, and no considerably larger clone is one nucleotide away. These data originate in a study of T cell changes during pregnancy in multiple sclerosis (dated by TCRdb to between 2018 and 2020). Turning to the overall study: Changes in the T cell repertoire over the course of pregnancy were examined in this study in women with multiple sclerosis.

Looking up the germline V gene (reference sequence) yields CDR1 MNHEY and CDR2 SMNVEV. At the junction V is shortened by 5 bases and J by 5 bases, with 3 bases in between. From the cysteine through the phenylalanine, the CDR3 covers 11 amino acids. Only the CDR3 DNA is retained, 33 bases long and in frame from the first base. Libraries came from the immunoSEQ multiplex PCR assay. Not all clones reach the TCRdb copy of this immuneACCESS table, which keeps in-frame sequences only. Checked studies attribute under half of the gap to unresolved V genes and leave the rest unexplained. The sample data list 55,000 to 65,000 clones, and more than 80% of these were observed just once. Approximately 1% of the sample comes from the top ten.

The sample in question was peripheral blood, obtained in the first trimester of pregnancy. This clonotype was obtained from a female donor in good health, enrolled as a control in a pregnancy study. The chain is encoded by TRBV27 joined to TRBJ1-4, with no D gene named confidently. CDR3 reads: CASSQNEKLFF. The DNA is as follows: TGTGCCAGCAGTCAGAATGAAAAACTGTTTTTT.